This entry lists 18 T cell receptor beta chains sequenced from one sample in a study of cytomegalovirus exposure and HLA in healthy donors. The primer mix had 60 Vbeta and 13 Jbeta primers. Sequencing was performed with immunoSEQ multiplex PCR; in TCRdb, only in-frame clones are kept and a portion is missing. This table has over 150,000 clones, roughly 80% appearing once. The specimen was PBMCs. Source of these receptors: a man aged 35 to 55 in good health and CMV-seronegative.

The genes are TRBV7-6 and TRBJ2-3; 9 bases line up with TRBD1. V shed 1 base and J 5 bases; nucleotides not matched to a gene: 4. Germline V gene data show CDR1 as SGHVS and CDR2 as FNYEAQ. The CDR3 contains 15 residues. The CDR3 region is CASSLGGTGIDTQYF. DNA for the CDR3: TGTGCCAGCAGCTTAGGAGGGACAGGGATAGATACGCAGTATTTT.

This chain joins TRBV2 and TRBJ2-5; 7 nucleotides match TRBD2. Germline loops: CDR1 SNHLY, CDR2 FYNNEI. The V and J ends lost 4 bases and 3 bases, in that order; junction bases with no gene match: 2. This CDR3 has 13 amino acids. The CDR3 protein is CASSGGGKETQYF. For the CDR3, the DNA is TGTGCCAGCAGTGGGGGGGGGAAAGAGACCCAGTACTTC.

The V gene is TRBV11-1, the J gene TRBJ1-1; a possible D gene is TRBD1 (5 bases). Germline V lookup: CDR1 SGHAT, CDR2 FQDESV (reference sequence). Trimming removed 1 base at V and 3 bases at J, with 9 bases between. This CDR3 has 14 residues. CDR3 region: CASSLEGAHTEAFF. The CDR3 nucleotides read TGTGCCAGCAGCTTAGAAGGGGCACACACTGAAGCTTTCTTT.

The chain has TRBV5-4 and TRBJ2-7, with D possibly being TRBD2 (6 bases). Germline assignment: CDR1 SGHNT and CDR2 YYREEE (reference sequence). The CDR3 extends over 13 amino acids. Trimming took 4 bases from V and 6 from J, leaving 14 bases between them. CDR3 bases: TGTGCCAGCAGCCTTGGGGGGAAACTCGAGCAGTACTTC. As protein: CASSLGGKLEQYF. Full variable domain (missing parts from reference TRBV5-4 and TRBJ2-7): ETGVTQSPTHLIKTRGQQVTLRCSSQSGHNTVSWYQQALGQGPQFIFQYYREEENGRGNFPPRFSGLQFPNYSSELNVNALELDDSALYLCASSLGGKLEQYFGPGTRLTVT.

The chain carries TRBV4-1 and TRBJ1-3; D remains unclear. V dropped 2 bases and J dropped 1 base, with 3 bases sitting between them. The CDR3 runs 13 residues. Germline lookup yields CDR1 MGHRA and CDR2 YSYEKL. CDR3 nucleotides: TGCGCCAGCAGCCAAATATCTGGAAACACCATATATTTT. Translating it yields CASSQISGNTIYF.

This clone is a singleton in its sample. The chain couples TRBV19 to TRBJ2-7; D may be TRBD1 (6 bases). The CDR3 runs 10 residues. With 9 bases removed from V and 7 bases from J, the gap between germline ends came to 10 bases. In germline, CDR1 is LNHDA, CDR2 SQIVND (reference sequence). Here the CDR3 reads CARYTGEQYF. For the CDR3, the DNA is TGTGCCAGATATACAGGGGAGCAGTACTTC.

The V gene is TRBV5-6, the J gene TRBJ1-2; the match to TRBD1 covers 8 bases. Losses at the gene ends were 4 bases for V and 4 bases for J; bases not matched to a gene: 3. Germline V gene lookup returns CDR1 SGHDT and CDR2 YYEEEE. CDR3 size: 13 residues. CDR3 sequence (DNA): TGTGCCAGCAGCGTTACAGGGGGCTATGGCTACACCTTC. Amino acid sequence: CASSVTGGYGYTF.

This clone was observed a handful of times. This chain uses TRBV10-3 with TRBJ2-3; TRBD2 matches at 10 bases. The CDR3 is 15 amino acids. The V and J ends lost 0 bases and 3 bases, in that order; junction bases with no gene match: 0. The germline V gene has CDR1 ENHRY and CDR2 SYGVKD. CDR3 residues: CAISESGLATDTQYF. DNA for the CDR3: TGTGCCATCAGTGAGTCGGGACTAGCGACAGATACGCAGTATTTT.

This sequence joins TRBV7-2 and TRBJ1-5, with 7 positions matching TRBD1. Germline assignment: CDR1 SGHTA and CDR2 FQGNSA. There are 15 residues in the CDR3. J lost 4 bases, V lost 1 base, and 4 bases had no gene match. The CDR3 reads CASSLGGQSNQPQHF. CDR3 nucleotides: TGTGCCAGCAGCTTAGGGGGACAGTCGAATCAGCCCCAGCATTTT.

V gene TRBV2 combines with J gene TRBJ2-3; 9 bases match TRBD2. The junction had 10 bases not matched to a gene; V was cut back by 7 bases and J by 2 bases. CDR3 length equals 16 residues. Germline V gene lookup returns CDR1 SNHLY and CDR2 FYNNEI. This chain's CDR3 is CASTSRAGGSTDTQYF. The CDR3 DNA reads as TGTGCCAGCACTAGCCGCGCGGGGGGGTCCACAGATACGCAGTATTTT.

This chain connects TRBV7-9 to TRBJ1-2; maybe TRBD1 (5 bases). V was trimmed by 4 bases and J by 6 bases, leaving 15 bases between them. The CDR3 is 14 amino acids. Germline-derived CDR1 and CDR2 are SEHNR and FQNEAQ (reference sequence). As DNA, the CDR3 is TGTGCCAGCAGCTCGGGGACTTTCGGTAATGGCTACACCTTC. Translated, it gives CASSSGTFGNGYTF.

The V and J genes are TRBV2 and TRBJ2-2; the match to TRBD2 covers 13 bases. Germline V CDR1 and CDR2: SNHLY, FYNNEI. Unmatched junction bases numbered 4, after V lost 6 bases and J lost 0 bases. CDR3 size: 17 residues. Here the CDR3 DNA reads TGTGCCAGCAGGAGGACTAGCGGGGGAGCGAACACCGGGGAGCTGTTTTTT. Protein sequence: CASRRTSGGANTGELFF.

This CDR3 is CASSLTGFYEQYF. CDR3 coding DNA: TGTGCCAGCAGTTTAACGGGGTTTTACGAGCAGTACTTC. The J gene is TRBJ2-7, the V gene TRBV27, with D possibly TRBD2 on 5 matching bases. With 2 bases removed from V and 4 bases from J, the gap between germline ends came to 9 bases. From germline, CDR1 is MNHEY and CDR2 SMNVEV (reference sequence). The CDR3 length is 13 residues.

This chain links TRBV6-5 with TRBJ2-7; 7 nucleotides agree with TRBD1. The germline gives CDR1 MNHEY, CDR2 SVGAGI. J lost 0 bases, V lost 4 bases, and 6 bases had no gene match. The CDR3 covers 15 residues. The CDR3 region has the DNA TGTGCCAGCAGTTCCCTTGGGACAGCCTCCTACGAGCAGTACTTC. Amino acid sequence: CASSSLGTASYEQYF.

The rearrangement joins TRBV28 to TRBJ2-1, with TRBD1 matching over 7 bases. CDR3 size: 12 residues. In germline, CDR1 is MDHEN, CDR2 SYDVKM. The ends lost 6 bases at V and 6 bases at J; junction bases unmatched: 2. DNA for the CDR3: TGTGCCAGCAGGCAGGGGGTCAATGAGCAGTTCTTC. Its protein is CASRQGVNEQFF.

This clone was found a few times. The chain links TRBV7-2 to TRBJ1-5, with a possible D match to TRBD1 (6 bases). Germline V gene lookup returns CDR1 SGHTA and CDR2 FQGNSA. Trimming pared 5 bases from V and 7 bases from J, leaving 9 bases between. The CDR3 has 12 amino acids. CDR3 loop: CASSPGAQPQHF. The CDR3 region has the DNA TGTGCCAGCAGCCCAGGGGCCCAGCCCCAGCATTTT.

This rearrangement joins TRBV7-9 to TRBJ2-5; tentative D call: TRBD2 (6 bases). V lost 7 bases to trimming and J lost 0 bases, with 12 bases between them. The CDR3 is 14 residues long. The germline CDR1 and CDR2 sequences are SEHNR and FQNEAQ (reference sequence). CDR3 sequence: CASNRRGNQETQYF. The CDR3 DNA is TGTGCCAGCAACCGGCGGGGTAACCAAGAGACCCAGTACTTC.

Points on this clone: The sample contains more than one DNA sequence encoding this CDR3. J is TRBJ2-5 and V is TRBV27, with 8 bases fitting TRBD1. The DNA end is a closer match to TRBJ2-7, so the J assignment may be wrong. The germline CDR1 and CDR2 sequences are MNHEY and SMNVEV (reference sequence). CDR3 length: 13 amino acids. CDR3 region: CASSLQGAYEQYF. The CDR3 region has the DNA TGTGCCAGCAGTCTACAGGGGGCCTACGAGCAGTACTTC.